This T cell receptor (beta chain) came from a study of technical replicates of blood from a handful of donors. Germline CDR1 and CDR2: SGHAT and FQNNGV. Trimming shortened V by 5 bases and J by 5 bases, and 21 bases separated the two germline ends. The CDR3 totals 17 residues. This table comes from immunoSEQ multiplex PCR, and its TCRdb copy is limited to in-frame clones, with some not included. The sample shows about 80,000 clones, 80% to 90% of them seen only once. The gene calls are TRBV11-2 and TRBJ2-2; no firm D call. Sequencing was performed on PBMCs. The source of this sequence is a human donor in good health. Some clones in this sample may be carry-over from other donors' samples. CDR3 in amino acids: CASSIYRYRVRTGELFF. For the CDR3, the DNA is TGTGCCAGCAGCATATATCGCTACCGGGTTAGAACCGGGGAGCTGTTTTTT.